This T cell receptor beta chain was identified in a study of spatial heterogeneity in lung cancer. Across the whole study: Each time, sequencing found more beta-chain sequences than alpha-chain sequences. Unique TCR and UMI combinations averaged more than ten appearances each in raw reads. Whole-study results and caveats: Resection saw ubiquitous expanded tumor TCRs appear in blood more than follow-up did.

The CDR3 has 12 residues. The V and J ends lost 6 bases and 2 bases respectively, with 4 bases between them. Each TCR cDNA molecule bore a unique molecular identifier. TCRdb analysed the 5' RACE reads with MiXCR anew, one entry per CDR3 protein. Of 40,000 to 45,000 distinct CDR3 sequences in the sample, 20% to 25% are singletons; the top ten hold about 7%. Time point in this sample: blood at routine non-recurrence follow-up after resection. As regards this clonotype: Antigen: not known.

The chain links TRBV12-3 or TRBV12-4 to TRBJ2-2; D call uncertain. The receptor was isolated from a female donor with early-stage non-small cell lung cancer. Source: PBMCs, taken at follow-up. CDR3 DNA: TGTGCCAGCAGACCTAACACCGGGGAGCTGTTTTTT. As protein: CASRPNTGELFF.